Below are 18 T cell receptor beta chains sequenced from a single sample in a study of cytomegalovirus exposure and HLA in healthy donors. In the PCR, 60 Vbeta and 13 Jbeta primers were used. Sequencing used immunoSEQ multiplex PCR; TCRdb keeps in-frame clones, though not all of them. The profile shows 150,000 to 200,000 clones, roughly 80% of them singletons. The sample comprised PBMCs. These receptors were obtained from a man between 18 and 35 years old in good health and CMV-seronegative.

V and J are TRBV5-4 and TRBJ2-5; 8 bases map to TRBD2. Germline trimming cut 0 bases from V and 4 bases from J; bases unmatched to any gene: 2. This CDR3 region has 14 residues. Looked up from germline, CDR1 is SGHNT and CDR2 is YYREEE (reference sequence). CDR3 DNA: TGTGCCAGCAGCTTGGGTCGGGGGGGAGAGACCCAGTACTTC. This encodes CASSLGRGGETQYF.

The rearrangement links TRBV4-3 to TRBJ2-1, with 10 positions matching TRBD2. The CDR3 is made up of 16 amino acids. The ends lost 3 bases at V and 5 bases at J; junction bases unmatched: 7. Germline CDR1 LGHNA, CDR2 YSLEER. CDR3 region: CASSQGLAGVHNEQFF. The CDR3 bases are TGCGCCAGCAGCCAGGGTCTAGCGGGAGTCCACAATGAGCAGTTCTTC.

J is TRBJ1-4 and V is TRBV10-3; D is undetermined. Germline V gene lookup returns CDR1 ENHRY and CDR2 SYGVKD. This CDR3 is built from 14 residues. V dropped 0 bases and J dropped 8 bases, with 10 bases sitting between them. CDR3 DNA: TGTGCCATCAGTGAGTCTTCCGGAGAGGAAAAACTGTTTTTT. Translated: CAISESSGEEKLFF.

The gene calls are TRBV27 and TRBJ2-6, with D hard to call. The length of the CDR3 is 17 residues. Germline CDR1 MNHEY, CDR2 SMNVEV (reference sequence). V gave up 2 bases and J gave up 0 bases, with 11 bases separating them. The CDR3 protein is CASSLKPVGSGANVLTF. The CDR3 DNA sequence: TGTGCCAGCAGTTTAAAACCCGTCGGCTCTGGGGCCAACGTCCTGACTTTC.

The gene calls are TRBV29-1 and TRBJ1-2; 7 nucleotides match TRBD1. CDR1 and CDR2 (germline): SQVTM, ANQGSEA. The CDR3 extends over 14 amino acids. The ends lost 0 bases at V and 8 bases at J; junction bases unmatched: 9. CDR3 amino acids: CSVEDVRGLGGYTF. The CDR3 bases are TGCAGCGTTGAAGATGTGAGGGGGCTGGGGGGCTACACCTTC.

This clone was observed a single time. One junction end does not reproduce the germline sequence, and a read error may be involved. The J gene is TRBJ2-1, the V gene TRBV7-7; no firm D call. Germline CDR1 and CDR2: SSHAT and FNYEAQ (reference sequence). CDR3 length: 13 amino acids. CDR3 nucleotides: TGTGCTAGCAGCTTAGGCCAGAACAATGAGCAGTTCTTC. Amino acid sequence: CASSLGQNNEQFF.

The chain is built from TRBV10-2 and TRBJ1-1; 7 nucleotides agree with TRBD1. CDR1 WSHSY and CDR2 SAAADI come from the germline V gene. V trimming: 7 bases; J trimming: 2 bases; junction bases outside the gene matches: 7. The CDR3 is 14 residues long. The chain's CDR3 is CASTGQETNTEAFF. CDR3 sequence (DNA): TGCGCCAGCACCGGACAGGAGACTAACACTGAAGCTTTCTTT.

The chain links TRBV6-1 to TRBJ1-2; 7 bases are shared with TRBD1. Germline trimming cut 4 bases from V and 4 bases from J; bases unmatched to any gene: 6. This CDR3 is 14 amino acids long. From germline, CDR1 is MNHNS and CDR2 SASEGT. In DNA form, the CDR3 reads TGTGCCAGCAGTGGAGGGACAGTCGGCTATGGCTACACCTTC. This gives the protein CASSGGTVGYGYTF.

The V and J genes are TRBV19 and TRBJ1-1; D possibly corresponds to TRBD1 (5 bases). Germline lookup yields CDR1 LNHDA and CDR2 SQIVND (reference sequence). This CDR3 has 14 amino acids. Trimming stripped 3 bases from V and 6 bases from J, with 14 bases between. The CDR3 coding sequence is TGTGCCAGTAGTATTAGGGGTTCAGTTCCTGAAGCTTTCTTT. Amino acid sequence: CASSIRGSVPEAFF.

This rearrangement joins TRBV11-2 to TRBJ1-1; a weak D match, TRBD1 (5 bases). With 5 bases removed from V and 0 bases from J, the gap between germline ends came to 10 bases. CDR1 and CDR2 from the germline V gene are SGHAT and FQNNGV. This CDR3 has 14 amino acids. The CDR3 DNA follows: TGTGCCAGCAGCCTTGGAGGGGTGAACACTGAAGCTTTCTTT. Its protein is CASSLGGVNTEAFF.

The chain combines TRBV7-2 with TRBJ2-7, with 10 bases aligning to TRBD1. Germline V gene sequence: CDR1 SGHTA, CDR2 FQGNSA. The CDR3 has 14 residues. After removal of 2 bases from V and 7 bases from J, the junction contained 5 bases not matched to a gene. Here the CDR3 reads CASSLRQGAYEQYF. The CDR3 nucleotides are TGTGCCAGCAGCTTACGACAGGGGGCATATGAGCAGTACTTC.

This clone came up once. The V and J genes are TRBV2 and TRBJ1-6; tentatively, D is TRBD1 (5 bases). With 6 bases removed from V and 8 bases from J, the gap between germline ends came to 17 bases. Germline V lookup: CDR1 SNHLY, CDR2 FYNNEI. The CDR3 spans 15 residues. The CDR3: CASRPVAGGDSPLHF. The CDR3 coding sequence is TGTGCCAGCAGGCCCGTGGCAGGAGGGGATTCACCCCTCCACTTT.

The gene calls are TRBV7-6 and TRBJ2-2, with 11 bases that match TRBD1. CDR1 is SGHVS, CDR2 FNYEAQ, per germline. The CDR3 consists of 15 residues. V lost 6 bases and J lost 7; bases outside the gene matches: 7. The CDR3 nucleotides are TGTGCCAGCAGTTTCGGACAGGGGGCAAACGGGGAGCTGTTTTTT. It yields the protein CASSFGQGANGELFF.

The chain joins TRBV9 to TRBJ1-2; maybe TRBD1 (6 bases). V gave up 3 bases and J gave up 8 bases, with 17 bases separating them. The length of the CDR3 is 14 residues. Per the germline V gene, CDR1 is SGDLS and CDR2 is YYNGEE. DNA for the CDR3: TGTGCCAGCAGCGGATCAACAGGGATCGAGGGCTACACCTTC. It is translated as CASSGSTGIEGYTF.

The gene calls are TRBV27 and TRBJ2-2, with 7 bases identical to TRBD1. CDR1 and CDR2 from the germline V gene are MNHEY and SMNVEV (reference sequence). The CDR3 covers 15 residues. V trimming: 6 bases; J trimming: 1 base; junction bases outside the gene matches: 5. CDR3 bases: TGTGCCAGCAGCCCTAGGGGGCGGAACACCGGGGAGCTGTTTTTT. This sequence encodes CASSPRGRNTGELFF.

The chain combines TRBV5-1 with TRBJ2-1; D ambiguous. CDR1 is SGHRS and CDR2 is YFSETQ in the germline V gene. V shed 4 bases and J shed 3 bases, with 20 bases lying between them. The CDR3 consists of 17 residues. The CDR3 DNA reads TGCGCCAGCAGCCAACTTCCCCACGGCTCGGGCTACAATGAGCAGTTCTTC. Its translation: CASSQLPHGSGYNEQFF.

The V gene is TRBV19, the J gene TRBJ2-1; D perhaps matches TRBD2 (5 bases). Germline CDR1 reads LNHDA; CDR2 reads SQIVND (reference sequence). This CDR3 has 16 amino acids. Trimming left V 6 bases short and J 2 bases short, with 17 bases between. Here the CDR3 DNA reads TGTGCCAGTAGCTCAACTAGTGTTGAAGCCTACAATGAGCAGTTCTTC. This gives the protein CASSSTSVEAYNEQFF.

A note on this clone: Germline and junction disagree at one end, which may indicate a read error. Within the sample, other DNA sequences also encode this same CDR3. The J gene is TRBJ1-1, the V gene TRBV19; 8 positions agree with TRBD1. The V gene's germline CDR1 is LNHDA and CDR2 SQIVND (reference sequence). The CDR3 runs to 15 residues. The CDR3 spells CASRTGFEPNTEAFF. The DNA for the CDR3 is TGCGCCAGCAGGACAGGGTTTGAGCCGAACACTGAAGCTTTCTTT. Full variable domain (outside the CDR3, taken from reference TRBV19 and TRBJ1-1): DGGITQSPKYLFRKEGQNVTLSCEQNLNHDAMYWYRQDPGQGLRLIYYSQIVNDFQKGDIAEGYSVSREKKESFPLTVTSAQKNPTAFYLCASRTGFEPNTEAFFGQGTRLTVV.